This TCR beta chain was captured by sequencing in a study of MAIT cells during Salmonella Paratyphi A infection (dated by TCRdb to 2015 to 2018). In terms of the full investigation: A single dose of 1-5x10^3 CFU of S. Paratyphi A strain NVGH308 was swallowed by adult volunteers aged 18 to 60. Diagnosed volunteers received ciprofloxacin 500 mg twice daily for 14 days starting at diagnosis. What the research found in general, with its limitations: The availability of volunteer samples limited the sample sizes, but these sizes were considered adequate to detect differences between groups. MAIT TRBV usage was oligoclonal with a preference for TRBV20 and TRBV6, and infection appeared not to change this usage. Compared with healthy controls, diagnosed volunteers had more expansion or contraction among the top five MAIT clonotypes (roughly 0.5 versus 0.14), suggesting that infection reshaped the repertoire. Space occupied by over-represented MAIT clonotypes fell significantly from baseline to mid-infection (around 0.15 to 0.10), with no significant post-infection difference.

Taken from the germline V gene (reference sequence), the CDR1 and CDR2 loops are DFQATT and SNEGSKA. Trimming removed 1 base from V and 6 bases from J, leaving 13 bases between the germline ends. Inclusive of the bounding cysteine and phenylalanine, the CDR3 is 14 residues long. The kept DNA is CDR3 alone, 42 bases in frame from the first base. This sample's time point label indicates: after infection, following antibiotic treatment. MAIT cells were defined as Valpha7.2+ CD161+ T cells and were identified and sorted by flow cytometry. In over 5 volunteers who developed enteric fever after controlled oral challenge with live Salmonella Paratyphi A, circulating MAIT cell TCRbeta repertoires were profiled over time. Each diagnosed volunteer contributed MAIT cell samples at pre-infection, mid-infection and post-infection timepoints. Enteric fever was diagnosed on the basis of Paratyphi A bacteremia and/or persistent fever above 38 degrees C lasting more than 12 hours. Infection was diagnosed in challenged volunteers between day 4 and day 7 after challenge. For RNA extraction, between about 5,000 and 11,000 MAIT cells from each sample were sorted straight into RNAqueous-Micro lysis buffer. Lymphoprep gradient centrifugation was used to isolate peripheral blood mononuclear cells from blood samples and leukocyte cones. Cell sorting used a BD FACSAria Fusion or BD FACSAria III sorter.

By sample share, this clonotype is hyperexpanded (1% or more). This receptor's antigen is unknown. No much larger clonotype is one base removed from it; base qualities were not supplied. Preparation of the library involved 5' RACE. Two rounds of PCR with Phusion High-Fidelity polymerase amplified TCRbeta, with sample-specific barcodes added in the primers. TCRbeta libraries were made through template-switch cDNA synthesis using SMARTScribe reverse transcriptase and a TRBC-specific primer. After barcoding, samples were pooled and then prepared using the NEBNext Ultra DNA Library Prep Kit for Illumina. Sequencing of libraries was performed on an Illumina MiSeq with the MiSeq reagent kit v2, 300 cycles. Under the source paper's analysis protocol: Reads were demultiplexed by barcode with Jemultiplexer and aligned with MiTCR using default parameters. Non-functional sequences were filtered out with VDJtools, and clonotypes were defined by amino acid sequence, with frequencies based on assigned sequence reads. In the clonal space homeostasis analysis, clonotypes were binned by frequency as over-represented (0.05-1), large, medium and small. TCRdb passed the public sequencing reads through fastp at Q25 and MiXCR, retaining productive beta sequences. Each entry merges the rows of one CDR3 protein and shows their most common DNA and genes. In this record, the V and J calls reflect TCRdb's handling and not the investigators' own analysis. Recorded for this sample are about 600 distinct CDR3 sequences; over 20% of them occurred a single time. Together, the top ten hold around a quarter of the sample.

The chain uses TRBV20-1 and TRBJ1-5; TRBD1 might be the D gene, on 6 matching bases. Sequencing was performed on MAIT cells from blood, taken at the last sampling point of the challenge study. This sequence originates from a person between 18 and 69 years old who was deliberately infected with Salmonella Paratyphi A in a paratyphoid fever challenge study. The DNA is as follows: TGCAGTGCTAGAGGAGAGGGGGAGAGTCAGCCCCAGCATTTT. Protein translation: CSARGEGESQPQHF.